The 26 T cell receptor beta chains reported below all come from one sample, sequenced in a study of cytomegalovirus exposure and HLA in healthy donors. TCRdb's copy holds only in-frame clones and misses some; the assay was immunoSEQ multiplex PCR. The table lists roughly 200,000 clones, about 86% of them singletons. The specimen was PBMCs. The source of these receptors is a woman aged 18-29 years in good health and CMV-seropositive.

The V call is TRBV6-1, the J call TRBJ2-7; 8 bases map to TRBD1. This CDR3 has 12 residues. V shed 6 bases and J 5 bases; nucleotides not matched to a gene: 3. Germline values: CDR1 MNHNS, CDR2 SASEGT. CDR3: CASRLDRDEQYF. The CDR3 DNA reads TGTGCCAGCAGACTGGACAGGGACGAGCAGTACTTC.

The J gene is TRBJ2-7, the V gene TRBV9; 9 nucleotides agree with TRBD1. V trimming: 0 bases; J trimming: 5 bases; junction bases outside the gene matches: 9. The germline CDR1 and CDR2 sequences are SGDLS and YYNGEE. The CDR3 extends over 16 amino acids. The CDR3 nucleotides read TGTGCCAGCAGCGTAGGTCCAGCGACAGGGGGACACGAGCAGTACTTC. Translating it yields CASSVGPATGGHEQYF.

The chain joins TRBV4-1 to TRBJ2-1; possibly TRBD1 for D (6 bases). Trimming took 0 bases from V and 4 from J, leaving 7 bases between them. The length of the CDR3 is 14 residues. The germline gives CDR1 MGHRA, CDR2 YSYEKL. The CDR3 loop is CASSQEGGYNEQFF. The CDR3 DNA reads TGCGCCAGCAGCCAAGAAGGGGGATACAATGAGCAGTTCTTC.

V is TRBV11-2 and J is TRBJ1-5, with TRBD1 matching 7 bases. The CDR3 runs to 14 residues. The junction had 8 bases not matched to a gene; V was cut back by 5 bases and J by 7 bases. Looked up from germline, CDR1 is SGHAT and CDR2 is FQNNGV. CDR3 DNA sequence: TGTGCCAGCAGCGAAACAGGGGAAACGCAGCCCCAGCATTTT. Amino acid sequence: CASSETGETQPQHF.

This chain's CDR3 is CASSLGLAGFGETQYF. The CDR3 region has the DNA TGTGCCAGCAGCTTAGGACTAGCGGGGTTTGGAGAGACCCAGTACTTC. The chain combines TRBV7-2 with TRBJ2-5; 11 nucleotides line up with TRBD2. Losses at the gene ends were 1 base for V and 4 bases for J; bases not matched to a gene: 5. The CDR3 is made up of 16 amino acids. Germline CDR1 SGHTA, CDR2 FQGNSA.

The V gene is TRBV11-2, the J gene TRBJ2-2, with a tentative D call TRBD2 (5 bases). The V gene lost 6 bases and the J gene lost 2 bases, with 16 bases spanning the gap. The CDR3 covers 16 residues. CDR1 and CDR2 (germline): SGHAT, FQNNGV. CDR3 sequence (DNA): TGTGCCAGCAGTCTAAGGCACGGGGAAAACACCGGGGAGCTGTTTTTT. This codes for CASSLRHGENTGELFF.

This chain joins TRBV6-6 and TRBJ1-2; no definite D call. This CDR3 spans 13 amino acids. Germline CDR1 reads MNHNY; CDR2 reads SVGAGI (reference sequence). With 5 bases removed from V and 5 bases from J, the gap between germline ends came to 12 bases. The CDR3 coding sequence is TGTGCCAGCAGTCTGGGGAGTGATTATGGCTACACCTTC. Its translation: CASSLGSDYGYTF.

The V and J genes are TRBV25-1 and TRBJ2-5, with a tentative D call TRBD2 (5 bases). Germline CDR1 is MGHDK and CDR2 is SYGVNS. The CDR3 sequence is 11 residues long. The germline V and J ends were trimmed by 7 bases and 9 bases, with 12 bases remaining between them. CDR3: CASKYGGPQYF. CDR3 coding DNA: TGTGCCAGCAAGTACGGCGGGCCCCAGTACTTC.

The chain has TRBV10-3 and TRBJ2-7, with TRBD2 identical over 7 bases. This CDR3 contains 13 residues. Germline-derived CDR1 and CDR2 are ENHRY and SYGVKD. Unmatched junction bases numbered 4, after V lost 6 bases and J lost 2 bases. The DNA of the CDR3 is TGTGCCATCAGCGGGGGGAGAGCCTACGAGCAGTACTTC. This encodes CAISGGRAYEQYF.

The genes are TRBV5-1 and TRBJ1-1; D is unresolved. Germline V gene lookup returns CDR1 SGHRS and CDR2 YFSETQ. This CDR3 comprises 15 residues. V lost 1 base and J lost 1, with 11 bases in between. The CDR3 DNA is TGCGCCAGCAGCTTGACGCGACAAGGGAACACTGAAGCTTTCTTT. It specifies CASSLTRQGNTEAFF.

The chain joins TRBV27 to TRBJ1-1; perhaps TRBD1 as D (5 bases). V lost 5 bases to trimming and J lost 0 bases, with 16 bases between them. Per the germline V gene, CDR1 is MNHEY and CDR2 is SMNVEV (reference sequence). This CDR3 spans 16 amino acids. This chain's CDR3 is CASSAWGGWMNTEAFF. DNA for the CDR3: TGTGCCAGCAGTGCTTGGGGGGGTTGGATGAACACTGAAGCTTTCTTT.

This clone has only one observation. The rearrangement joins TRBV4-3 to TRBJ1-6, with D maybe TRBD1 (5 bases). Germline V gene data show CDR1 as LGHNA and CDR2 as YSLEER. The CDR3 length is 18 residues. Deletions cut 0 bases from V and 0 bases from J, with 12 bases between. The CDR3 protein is CASSQEAGGSSYNSPLHF. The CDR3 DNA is TGCGCCAGCAGCCAAGAAGCGGGGGGAAGCTCCTATAATTCACCCCTCCACTTT.

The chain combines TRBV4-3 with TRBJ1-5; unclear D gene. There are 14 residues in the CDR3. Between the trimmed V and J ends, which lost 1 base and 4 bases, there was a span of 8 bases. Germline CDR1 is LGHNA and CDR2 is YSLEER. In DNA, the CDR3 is TGCGCCAGCAGCCAAGTAGGCGGGAATCAGCCCCAGCATTTT. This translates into CASSQVGGNQPQHF.

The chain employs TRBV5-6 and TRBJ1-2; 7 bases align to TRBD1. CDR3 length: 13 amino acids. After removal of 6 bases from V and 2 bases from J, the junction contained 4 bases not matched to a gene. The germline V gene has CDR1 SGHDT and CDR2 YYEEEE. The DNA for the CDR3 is TGTGCCAGCAACATGGGACAGAACTATGGCTACACCTTC. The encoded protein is CASNMGQNYGYTF.

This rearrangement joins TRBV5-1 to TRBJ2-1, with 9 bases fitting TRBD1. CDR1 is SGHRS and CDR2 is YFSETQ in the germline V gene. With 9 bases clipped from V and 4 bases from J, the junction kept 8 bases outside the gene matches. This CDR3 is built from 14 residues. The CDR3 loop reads CATTTGTGYNEQFF. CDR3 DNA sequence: TGCGCCACCACGACCGGGACAGGGTACAATGAGCAGTTCTTC.

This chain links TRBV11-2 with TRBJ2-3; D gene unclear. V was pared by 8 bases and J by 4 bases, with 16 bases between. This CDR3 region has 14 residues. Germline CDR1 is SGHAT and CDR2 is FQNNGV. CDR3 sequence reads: CASQAGLKSDTQYF. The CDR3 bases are TGTGCCAGCCAAGCTGGGCTAAAATCAGATACGCAGTATTTT.

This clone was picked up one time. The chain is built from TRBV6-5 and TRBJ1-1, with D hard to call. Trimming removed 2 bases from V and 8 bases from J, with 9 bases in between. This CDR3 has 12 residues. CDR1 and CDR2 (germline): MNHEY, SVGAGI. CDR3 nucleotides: TGTGCCAGCAGTTACGTCGCGGGAGAAGCTTTCTTT. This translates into CASSYVAGEAFF.

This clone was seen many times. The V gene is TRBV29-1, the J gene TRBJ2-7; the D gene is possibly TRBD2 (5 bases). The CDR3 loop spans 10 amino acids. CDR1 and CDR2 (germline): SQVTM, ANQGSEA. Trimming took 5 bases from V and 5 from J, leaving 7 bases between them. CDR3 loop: CSVWENEQYF. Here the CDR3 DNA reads TGCAGCGTTTGGGAGAACGAGCAGTACTTC.

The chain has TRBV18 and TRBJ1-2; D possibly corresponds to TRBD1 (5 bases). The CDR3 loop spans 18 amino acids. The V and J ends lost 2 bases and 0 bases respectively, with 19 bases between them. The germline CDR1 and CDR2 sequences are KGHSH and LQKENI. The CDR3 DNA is TGTGCCAGCTCACCAGGAGTGCTCCGTGGGACTCCTAACTATGGCTACACCTTC. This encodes CASSPGVLRGTPNYGYTF.

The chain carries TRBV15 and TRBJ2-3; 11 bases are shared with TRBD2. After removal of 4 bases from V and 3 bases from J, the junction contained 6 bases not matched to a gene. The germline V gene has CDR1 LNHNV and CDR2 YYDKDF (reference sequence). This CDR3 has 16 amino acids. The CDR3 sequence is CATSTPSGGQTDTQYF. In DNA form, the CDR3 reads TGTGCCACCAGCACGCCTAGCGGGGGGCAGACAGATACGCAGTATTTT.

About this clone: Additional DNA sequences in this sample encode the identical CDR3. CDR3 residues: CASSVDRGNEQFF. DNA for the CDR3: TGTGCCAGCAGCGTAGACAGGGGCAATGAGCAGTTCTTC. This chain connects TRBV9 to TRBJ2-1; 7 bases map to TRBD1. V dropped 0 bases and J dropped 6; count of bases not matched to a gene: 0. The CDR3 is 13 amino acids. Germline V gives CDR1 SGDLS, CDR2 YYNGEE.

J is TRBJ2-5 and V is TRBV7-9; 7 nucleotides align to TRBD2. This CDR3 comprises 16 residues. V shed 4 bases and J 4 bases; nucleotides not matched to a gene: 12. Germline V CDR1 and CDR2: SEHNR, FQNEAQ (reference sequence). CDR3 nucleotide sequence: TGTGCCAGCAGCTACCCCCCCGGGGGGAGTGTAGAGACCCAGTACTTC. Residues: CASSYPPGGSVETQYF.

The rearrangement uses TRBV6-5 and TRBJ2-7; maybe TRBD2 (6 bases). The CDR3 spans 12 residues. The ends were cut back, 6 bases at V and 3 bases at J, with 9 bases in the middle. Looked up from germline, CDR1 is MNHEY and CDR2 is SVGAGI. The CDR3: CASSQTSYEQYF. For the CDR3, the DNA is TGTGCCAGCAGCCAGACTAGCTACGAGCAGTACTTC.

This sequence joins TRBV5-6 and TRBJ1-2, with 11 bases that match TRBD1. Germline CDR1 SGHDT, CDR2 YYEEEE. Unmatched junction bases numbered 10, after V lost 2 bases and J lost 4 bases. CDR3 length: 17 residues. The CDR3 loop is CASSFRGQGAAPYGYTF. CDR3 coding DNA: TGTGCCAGCAGCTTTCGCGGACAGGGGGCGGCCCCCTATGGCTACACCTTC.

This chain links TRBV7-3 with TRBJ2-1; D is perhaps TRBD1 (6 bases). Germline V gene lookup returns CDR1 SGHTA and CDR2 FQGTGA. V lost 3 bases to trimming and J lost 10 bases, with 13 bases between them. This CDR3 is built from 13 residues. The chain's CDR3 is CASSFGRGYEQFF. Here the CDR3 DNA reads TGTGCCAGCAGCTTTGGCAGGGGCTACGAGCAGTTCTTC.

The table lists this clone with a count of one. CDR3 coding DNA: TGTGCCAGCAGCCGCCAGCGGGGGCGCGGTACCGGGGAGCTGTTTTTT. Translation gives CASSRQRGRGTGELFF. The chain is built from TRBV7-9 and TRBJ2-2; the match to TRBD2 covers 8 bases. The CDR3 covers 16 residues. The germline gives CDR1 SEHNR, CDR2 FQNEAQ (reference sequence). V dropped 5 bases and J dropped 5; count of bases not matched to a gene: 10.